This TCR beta chain was recorded in a study of T cell changes during pregnancy in multiple sclerosis. The CDR3 runs to 15 residues. Trimming at V came to 0 bases and at J to 6 bases, leaving 4 bases not matched to a gene. Germline assignment: CDR1 SGHVS and CDR2 FQNEAQ. TCRdb keeps only in-frame clones here, not all; method: immunoSEQ multiplex PCR. The sample lists tens of thousands of clones; less than 95% were seen once. Sequenced material: peripheral blood, taken in the first trimester of pregnancy. The chain uses TRBV7-8 and TRBJ2-1; 8 nucleotides match TRBD2. This TCR was sampled from a female donor in good health, enrolled as a control in a pregnancy study. This chain's CDR3 is CASSLAAAGVNEQFF. CDR3 DNA: TGTGCCAGCAGCTTAGCTGCAGCGGGGGTCAATGAGCAGTTCTTC.